Only a few counts were recorded for the clone carrying this TCR beta chain. What it binds is not known. This specimen comes from a study of T-cell memory formation after mild COVID-19. Study in general: Clusters were largely donor specific. Study conclusions and caveats: Those CD4+ clones that contracted were mainly in CM and EM (CD8+ ones in EMRA). Some clones that responded were present in memory (sampled pre-infection), which suggests cross-reactive memory joined.

CDR1 and CDR2 from the germline V gene are SGHRS and YFSETQ. V was pared by 0 bases and J by 1 base, with 8 bases between. The CDR3 covers 16 residues. Constant-segment-primed 5'RACE gave TCR alpha and TCR beta cDNA libraries with sample barcodes and UMIs. MiXCR, run by TCRdb on the 5' RACE reads, gives a single entry per CDR3 protein. Of about 250,000 distinct CDR3 sequences in the sample, roughly 15% are singletons; the top ten hold more than 2%. This receptor was identified in an adult woman who had mild COVID-19 (a few samples of this study predate the infection). Cell type and time point are not known. This rearrangement joins TRBV5-1 to TRBJ2-6; no definite D call. Sequenced sample: PBMCs or a T cell subset sorted from them (not recorded which). The DNA for the CDR3 is TGCGCCAGCAGCTTGGCCGTGGGATCTGGGGCCAACGTCCTGACTTTC. This sequence encodes CASSLAVGSGANVLTF.